This TCR beta chain was sequenced during a study of blood T cell repertoires in COVID-19. The wider study: Samples came from the United States, Italy and Spain, spanning acute and convalescent COVID-19. PBMCs, B-cell-depleted T cells, or T cells provided the cDNA or gDNA that made up the material.

This clone has a single count. V shed 1 base and J shed 4 bases, with 8 bases lying between them. CDR1 SEHNR and CDR2 FQNEAQ come from the germline V gene (reference sequence). The CDR3 is made up of 13 amino acids. Per the authors' pipeline: Estimation of nucleated cell counts relied on the amplification of reference gene primers. The protocol was immunoSEQ multiplex PCR, while the TCRdb copy is restricted to in-frame clones and leaves out a portion. The V and J calls and clone size are taken from that table; D and trimming were inferred from the DNA. In the table there are a few hundred thousand clones, less than 90% of which are singletons.

The rearrangement links TRBV7-9 to TRBJ2-7, with D maybe TRBD2 (5 bases). The sequenced sample consisted of peripheral blood. This receptor was identified in a man aged 60 to 69 with acute or convalescent COVID-19. The CDR3 protein is CASSLGGGYEQYF. The CDR3 DNA is TGTGCCAGCAGCTTAGGTGGCGGGTACGAGCAGTACTTC.